The sample holds many counts of the clone carrying this T cell receptor (beta chain). This specimen belongs to a study of T cell repertoires in cytomegalovirus infection. The CDR3 runs to 18 residues. Germline V gene data show CDR1 as MNHEY and CDR2 as SVGEGT. The V end was cut by 4 bases, the J end by 1 base, with 20 bases between. TCRdb used MiXCR to reprocess the reads, holding one entry per CDR3 protein. Here the sample spans around 74,000 distinct CDR3 sequences, 3.7% being singletons. Material: PBMCs. The TCR originated in a human donor in good health (CMV status not recorded). Some clones in this sample may be carry-over from other donors' samples. The chain links TRBV6-2 or TRBV6-3 to TRBJ2-1; perhaps TRBD1 as D (6 bases). CDR3 in amino acids: CASSSLRQARSSYNEQFF. CDR3 coding DNA: TGTGCCAGCAGTTCCTTAAGACAGGCGAGGTCTTCCTACAATGAGCAGTTCTTC.